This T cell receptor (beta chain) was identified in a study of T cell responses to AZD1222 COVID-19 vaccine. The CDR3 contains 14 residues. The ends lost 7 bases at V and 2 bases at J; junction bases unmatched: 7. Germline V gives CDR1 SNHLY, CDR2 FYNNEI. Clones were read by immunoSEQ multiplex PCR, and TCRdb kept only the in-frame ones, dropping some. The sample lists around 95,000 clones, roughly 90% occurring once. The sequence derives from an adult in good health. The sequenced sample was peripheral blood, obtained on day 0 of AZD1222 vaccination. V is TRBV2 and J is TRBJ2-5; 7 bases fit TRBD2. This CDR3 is CASTTWEGQETQYF. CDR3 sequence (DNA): TGTGCCAGCACAACGTGGGAGGGTCAAGAGACCCAGTACTTC.